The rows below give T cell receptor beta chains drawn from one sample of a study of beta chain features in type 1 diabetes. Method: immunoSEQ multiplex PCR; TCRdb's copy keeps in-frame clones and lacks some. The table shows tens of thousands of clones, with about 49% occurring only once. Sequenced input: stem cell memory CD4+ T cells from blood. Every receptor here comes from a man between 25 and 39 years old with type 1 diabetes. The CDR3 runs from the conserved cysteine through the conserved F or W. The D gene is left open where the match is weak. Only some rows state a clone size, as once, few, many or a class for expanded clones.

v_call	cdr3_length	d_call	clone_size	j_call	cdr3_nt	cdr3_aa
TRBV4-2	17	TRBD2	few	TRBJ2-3	TGTGCCAGCAGCCAAGAGGTTCTAGCGGGGACCACAGATACGCAGTATTTT	CASSQEVLAGTTDTQYF
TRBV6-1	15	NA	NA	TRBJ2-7	TGCGCCAGCAGTGAGACGATCGGCAGGGGGGAAGAGCAGTACTTC	CASSETIGRGEEQYF
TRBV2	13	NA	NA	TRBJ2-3	TGTGCCAGCAGGGGGACTAGCACAGATACGCAGTATTTT	CASRGTSTDTQYF
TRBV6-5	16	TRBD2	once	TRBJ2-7	TGTGCCAGCAGTTACCGGAGCGGGGTCCTCTCCTACGAGCAGTACTTC	CASSYRSGVLSYEQYF
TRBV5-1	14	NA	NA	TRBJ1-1	TGCGCCAGCAGCGTCCGGGATACAAACACTGAAGCTTTCTTT	CASSVRDTNTEAFF
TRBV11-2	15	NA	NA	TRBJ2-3	TGTGCCAGCAGCTTAGATAGTCGCGGGCGGGATCACCGGTATTTT	CASSLDSRGRDHRYF
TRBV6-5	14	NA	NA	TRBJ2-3	TGTGCCAGCAGCCGAGGAGGGGCGACAGATACGCAGTATTTT	CASSRGGATDTQYF
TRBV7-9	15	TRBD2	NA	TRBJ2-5	TGTGCCAGCAGCCAAGGGGAGGGACACCAAGAGACCCAGTACTTC	CASSQGEGHQETQYF
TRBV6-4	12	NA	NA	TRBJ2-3	TGTGCCAGCAGGGGTTGGTCGGGGACGCAGTATTTT	CASRGWSGTQYF
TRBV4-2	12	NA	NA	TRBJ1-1	TGTGCCAGCAGCCCCCAGACTGATGAAGCTTTCTTT	CASSPQTDEAFF
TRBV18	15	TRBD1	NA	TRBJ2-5	TGTGCCAGCTCACCAATGACAGGGGGCGCGGAGACCCAGTACTTC	CASSPMTGGAETQYF
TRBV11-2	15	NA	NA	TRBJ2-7	TGTGCCAGCAGCTTAGATCGGTACAGGTCGGGCGAGCAGTACTTC	CASSLDRYRSGEQYF
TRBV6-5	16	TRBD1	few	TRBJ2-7	TGTGCCAGCAGTTACACTATGACAGGGCTTCCCTACGAGCAGTACTTC	CASSYTMTGLPYEQYF
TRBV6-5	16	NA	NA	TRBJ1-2	TGTGCCAGCAGTTCCGCCAGGGTGGGGGCCCACTATGGCTACACCTTC	CASSSARVGAHYGYTF
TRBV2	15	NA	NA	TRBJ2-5	TGTGCCAGCAGTGAAATGGGTCGACAGACGCCTCACCAGTACTTC	CASSEMGRQTPHQYF
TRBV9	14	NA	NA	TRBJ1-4	TGTGCCAGCAGCGTAACAGAAGGGGGTGAAAAACTGTTTTTT	CASSVTEGGEKLFF
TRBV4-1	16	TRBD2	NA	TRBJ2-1	TGCGCCAGCAGCCAAGATTGGCGGGAGGGGGTCAATGAGCAGTTCTTC	CASSQDWREGVNEQFF
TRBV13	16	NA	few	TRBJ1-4	TGTGCCAGCAGCCTCACGGGGGGGCAGGGTAATGAAAAACTGTTTTTT	CASSLTGGQGNEKLFF
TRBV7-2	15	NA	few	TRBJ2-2	TGTGCCAGCAGCTTAGACGGGGTCCGGACCGGGGAGCTGTTTTTT	CASSLDGVRTGELFF
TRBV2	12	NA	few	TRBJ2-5	TGTGCCAGCAGTGAAACGCGTGGGACCCAGTACTTC	CASSETRGTQYF
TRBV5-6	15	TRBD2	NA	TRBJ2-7	TGTGCCAGCAGCCGCGGGAGGGGGGTGTCCTACGAGCAGTACTTC	CASSRGRGVSYEQYF
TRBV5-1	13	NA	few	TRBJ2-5	TGCGCCAGCAGCTTGGGGGGGGAGGAGACCCAGTACTTC	CASSLGGEETQYF
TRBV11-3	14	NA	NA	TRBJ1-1	TGTGCCAGCAGCTTAAGTCCGCTCCCGGGGATAGCTTTCTTT	CASSLSPLPGIAFF
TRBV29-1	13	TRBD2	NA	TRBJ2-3	TGCAGCGTCGCCGGGACTAGCGAGCATACGCAGTATTTT	CSVAGTSEHTQYF
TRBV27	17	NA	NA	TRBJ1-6	TGTGCCAGCAGTCCCCGGCCGACAGGAGCTTATAATTCACCCCTCCACTTT	CASSPRPTGAYNSPLHF
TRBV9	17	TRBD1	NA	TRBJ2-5	TGTGCCAGCAGCTCTCCTCACCCAGACAGGGGAAGCGAGACCCAGTACTTC	CASSSPHPDRGSETQYF
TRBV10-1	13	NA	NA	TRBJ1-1	TGCGCCAGCAGGGCCCGGGGGGACACTGAAGCTTTCTTT	CASRARGDTEAFF
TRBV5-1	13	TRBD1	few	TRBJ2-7	TGCGCCAGCAGCCTAGACAGGGCCTACGAGCAGTACTTC	CASSLDRAYEQYF
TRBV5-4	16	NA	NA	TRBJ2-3	TGTGCCAGCAGCCCAGGACAGCGGACTAGCACAGATACGCAGTATTTT	CASSPGQRTSTDTQYF
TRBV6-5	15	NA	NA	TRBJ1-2	TGTGCCAGCACCGATGGGGGGGGCGGCAGCTATGGCTACACCTTC	CASTDGGGGSYGYTF
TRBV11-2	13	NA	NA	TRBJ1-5	TGTGCCAGCAGCTTAGGCACAACGAAGCCCCAGCATTTT	CASSLGTTKPQHF
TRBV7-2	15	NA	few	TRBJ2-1	TGTGCCAGCACCCTGCGGTGGGGAGGCAACAATGAGCAGTTCTTC	CASTLRWGGNNEQFF
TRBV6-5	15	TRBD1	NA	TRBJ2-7	TGTGCCAGCAGGCCCGGGACAGATGAGGTCCACGAGCAGTACTTC	CASRPGTDEVHEQYF
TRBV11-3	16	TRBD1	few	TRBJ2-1	TGTGCCAGCAGCCCTACCGACAGGGGCTGGGCGAATGAGCAGTTCTTC	CASSPTDRGWANEQFF
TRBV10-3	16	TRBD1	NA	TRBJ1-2	TGTGCCATCAGTGAGTCGAAGGACAGGGGGCTAAGTGGCTACACCTTC	CAISESKDRGLSGYTF
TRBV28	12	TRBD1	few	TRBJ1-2	TGTGCCAGCAGTCCGAGACAGGGTGGCTACACCTTC	CASSPRQGGYTF
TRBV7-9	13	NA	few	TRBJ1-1	TGTGCCAGCAGCTTAGTTCAAGGGGCTGAAGCTTTCTTT	CASSLVQGAEAFF
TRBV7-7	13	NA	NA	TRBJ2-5	TGTGCTAGCAGCTTAGCCGAGGCGGGGACCCAGTACTTC	CASSLAEAGTQYF